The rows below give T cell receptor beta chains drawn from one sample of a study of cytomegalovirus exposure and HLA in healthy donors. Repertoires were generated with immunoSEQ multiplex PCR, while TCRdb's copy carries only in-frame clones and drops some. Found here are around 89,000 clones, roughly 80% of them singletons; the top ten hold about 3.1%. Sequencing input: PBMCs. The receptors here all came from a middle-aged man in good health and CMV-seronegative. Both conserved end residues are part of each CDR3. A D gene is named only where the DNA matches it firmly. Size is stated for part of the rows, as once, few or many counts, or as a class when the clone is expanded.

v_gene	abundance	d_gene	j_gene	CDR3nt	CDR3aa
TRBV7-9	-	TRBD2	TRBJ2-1	TGTGCCAGCAGCCTCCCTGTCCGGCTAGCGGGGGGGGGTAATGAGCAGTTCTTC	CASSLPVRLAGGGNEQFF
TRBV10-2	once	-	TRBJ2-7	TGCGCCAGCAGTGAGGTGGACTTCTACGAACAGTACTTC	CASSEVDFYEQYF
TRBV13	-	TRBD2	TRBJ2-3	TGTGCCAGCAGCATCCCTAGCGGGGGGACCTTCACAGATACGCAGTATTTT	CASSIPSGGTFTDTQYF
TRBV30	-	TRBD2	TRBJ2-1	TGTGCCTGGAGATCCAACCTCTGGCTAGCGGGGGACAGATATGAGCAGTTCTTC	CAWRSNLWLAGDRYEQFF
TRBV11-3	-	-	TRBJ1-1	TGTGCCAGCAGCTACACACAGAACACTGAAGCTTTCTTT	CASSYTQNTEAFF
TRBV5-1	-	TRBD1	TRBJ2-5	TGCGCCAGCAGCCATGGACAGGGGGCGTACCAAGAGACCCAGTACTTC	CASSHGQGAYQETQYF
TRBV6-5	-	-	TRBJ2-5	TGTGCCAGCAGCGCGAGGGGGATCCGGGAGACCCAGTACTTC	CASSARGIRETQYF
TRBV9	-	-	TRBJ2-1	TGTGCCAGCAGCGTAGAGCCAGGATCCTACAATGAGCAGTTCTTC	CASSVEPGSYNEQFF
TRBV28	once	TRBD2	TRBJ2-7	TGTGCCAGCAGTTTATTAGCGGGGACCTTTACCGAGCAGTACTTC	CASSLLAGTFTEQYF
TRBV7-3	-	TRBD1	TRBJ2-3	TGTGCCAGCAGCTTACCCGGGACAGGGATGGGAGATACGCAGTATTTT	CASSLPGTGMGDTQYF
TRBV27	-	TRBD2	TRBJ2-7	TGTGCCAGCAGTTACGGGGGGGCCTACGAGCAGTACTTC	CASSYGGAYEQYF
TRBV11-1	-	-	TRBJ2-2	TGTGCCAGCAGCTTACGGGGTACCGGGGAGCTGTTTTTT	CASSLRGTGELFF
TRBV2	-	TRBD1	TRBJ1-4	TGTGCCAGCACCTTGGGACAGAATAATGAAAAACTGTTTTTT	CASTLGQNNEKLFF
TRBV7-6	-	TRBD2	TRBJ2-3	TGTGCCAGCAGCTTAGGATTAGCGGGGGTGGATACGCAGTATTTT	CASSLGLAGVDTQYF
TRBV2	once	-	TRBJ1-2	TGTGCCAGCAGTCTTGACGGGTTATACGATGGGGGCTACACCTTC	CASSLDGLYDGGYTF
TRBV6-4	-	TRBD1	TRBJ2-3	TGTGCCAGCAGTGACTCACAGGGGGCAGATACGCAGTATTTT	CASSDSQGADTQYF
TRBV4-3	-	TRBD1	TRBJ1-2	TGCGCCAGCAGCCAACGTCCGGGACAGATCTATGGCTACACCTTC	CASSQRPGQIYGYTF
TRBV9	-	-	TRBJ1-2	TGTGCCAGCAGCGGAACAGGGATCTCTGGCTACACCTTC	CASSGTGISGYTF
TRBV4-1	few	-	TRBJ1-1	TGCGCCAGCAGCCAAGCCGGGTTGAACACTGAAGCTTTCTTT	CASSQAGLNTEAFF
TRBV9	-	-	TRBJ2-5	TGTGCCAGCAGCGTAAACGGGGGTCACCAAGAGACCCAGTACTTC	CASSVNGGHQETQYF
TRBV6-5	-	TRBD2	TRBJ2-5	TGTGCCAGCAGTTTACGGACTAGCGGGGGGGCAAGTGAGCAGTACTTC	CASSLRTSGGASEQYF
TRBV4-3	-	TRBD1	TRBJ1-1	TGCGCCAGCAGCCAAAGGGACAGCGGAAGGGCTGAAGCTTTCTTT	CASSQRDSGRAEAFF